What follows are 13 T cell receptor beta chains derived from one specimen sequenced in a study of tumor and adjacent non-tumor tissue in lung cancer. RNA was extracted from bulk tissue without any cell sorting. A modified ARM-PCR protocol with three rounds of nested PCR amplified TCRbeta. TCRdb analysed the multiplex PCR reads with MiXCR anew, one entry per CDR3 protein. The data contain about 200,000 distinct CDR3 sequences, over 55% of them singletons. Sequenced input: lung tumor tissue. These receptors all come from a man in his fifties or sixties with non-small cell lung cancer.

Concerning this clonotype: The CDR3 ends on some other residue instead of the conserved phenylalanine or tryptophan, so this is likely a read error. The chain combines TRBV29-1 with TRBJ1-1; D not certain. Trimming took off 1 base at V and 6 bases at J, with 9 bases between the two ends. Looked up from germline, CDR1 is SQVTM and CDR2 is ANQGSEA. The CDR3 totals 12 residues. CDR3 DNA sequence: TGCAGCGTTGAAGGTGGAACAGCTGAAGCTTTCTCT. Amino acid sequence: CSVEGGTAEAFS.

A few counts support this clonotype. The junction departs from germline at one end; a sequencing error may be responsible. The CDR3 region is CASSLGRRSSYNEQFF. CDR3 in DNA: TGTGCCAGTAGCTTAGGACGGCGTTCCTCCTACAATGAGCAGTTCTTC. The chain has TRBV11-2 and TRBJ2-1, with D unresolved. Germline V CDR1 and CDR2: SGHAT, FQNNGV. CDR3 size: 16 residues.

The gene calls are TRBV6-1 and TRBJ1-5; the match to TRBD1 covers 7 bases. Germline V gene data show CDR1 as MNHNS and CDR2 as SASEGT. The CDR3 has 18 residues. Unmatched junction bases numbered 14, after V lost 6 bases and J lost 0 bases. CDR3 in DNA: TGTGCCAGCAGCGTCGGTCCCGAGACAGGGTATAGCAATCAGCCCCAGCATTTT. Amino acid sequence: CASSVGPETGYSNQPQHF.

A note on this clonotype: One junction end does not reproduce the germline sequence, and a read error may be involved. CDR3 loop: CDSCFNTDTQYF. The DNA for the CDR3 is TGTGACAGCTGCTTTAACACAGATACGCAGTATTTT. V gene TRBV5-5 combines with J gene TRBJ2-3; D not resolved. CDR1 is SGHKS and CDR2 is YYEKEE in the germline V gene (reference sequence). The CDR3 loop spans 12 amino acids.

This clonotype has more than one count but fewer than ten. A much larger clone differs from this one at a single base, so this may be a read error. The rearrangement uses TRBV7-9 and TRBJ2-1; TRBD2 matches at 9 bases. The CDR3 is 14 residues long. Germline trimming cut 1 base from V and 11 bases from J; bases unmatched to any gene: 6. CDR1 is SEHNR, CDR2 FQNEAQ, per germline (reference sequence). This CDR3 reads CASSLGRGGDKQFF. The CDR3 nucleotides are TGTGCCAGCAGCTTAGGGCGGGGGGGCGATAAGCAGTTCTTC.

As to this clonotype: This may be a read error, as it is one base from a much larger clone. This chain joins TRBV10-3 and TRBJ2-1, with TRBD2 matching 12 bases. This CDR3 comprises 13 residues. The germline V gene has CDR1 ENHRY and CDR2 SYGVKD. With 10 bases clipped from V and 6 bases from J, the junction kept 4 bases outside the gene matches. CDR3 amino acids: CASGLAGPNEQFF. In DNA form, the CDR3 reads TGTGCCAGCGGACTAGCGGGACCCAATGAGCAGTTCTTC.

Worth noting for this clonotype: At one of its ends the junction is not consistent with the germline gene, which may arise from a read error. The CDR3 protein is CASSLSYNEQLF. In DNA, the CDR3 is TGTGCCAGCAGTTTGTCCTACAATGAGCAGCTCTTC. The J gene is TRBJ2-1, the V gene TRBV5-1; unclear D gene. CDR3 length: 12 residues. Germline V lookup: CDR1 SGHRS, CDR2 YFSETQ.

Worth noting for this clonotype: This sequence may be a read error, since a much larger clone differs from it by one base. The chain carries TRBV11-3 and TRBJ2-7; no firm D call. The CDR3 runs to 12 residues. Germline-derived CDR1 and CDR2 are SGHNT and YENEEA. The CDR3 coding sequence is TGTGACAGCAGCCCGGGCGTCGGGGAGCAGTACTTC. It specifies CDSSPGVGEQYF.

This clonotype has more than one count but fewer than ten. A much larger clone differs by one base, so this may be a read error. The chain recombines TRBV29-1 with TRBJ2-5, with a tentative D call TRBD2 (5 bases). The CDR3 contains 14 residues. Germline V gene sequence: CDR1 SQVTM, CDR2 ANQGSEA. V was trimmed by 8 bases and J by 1 base, leaving 17 bases between them. CDR3 DNA sequence: TGCAGCATTTCCATTAGCGTTCGCCAAGAGACCCAGTACTTC. Protein: CSISISVRQETQYF.

As to this clonotype: An end of the junction differs from the germline gene, which may be a read error. J is TRBJ1-4 and V is TRBV7-8; D uncertain. Germline values: CDR1 SGHVS, CDR2 FQNEAQ. This CDR3 is built from 12 residues. CDR3 region: CASSLAGEILFF. The CDR3 DNA follows: TGTGCCAGCAGCTTAGCTGGAGAAATACTGTTTTTT. Together with reference TRBV7-8 and TRBJ1-4, the CDR3 gives the full variable domain: GAGVSQSPRYKVAKRGQDVALRCDPISGHVSLFWYQQALGQGPEFLTYFQNEAQLDKSGLPSDRFFAERPEGSVSTLKIQRTQQEDSAVYLCASSLAGEILFFGSGTQLSVL.

In regard to this clonotype: One end of the junction does not line up with germline, which may come from a read error. The chain uses TRBV5-4 and TRBJ2-7, with 9 bases matching TRBD2. Germline V lookup: CDR1 SGHNT, CDR2 YYREEE (reference sequence). The CDR3 covers 16 residues. The CDR3 DNA follows: TGTGCCAGCAGCTTGGCCGGGACTAGCCTCTCCTACCAGCAGTACTTC. The encoded protein is CASSLAGTSLSYQQYF.

This clonotype appeared once. The conserved phenylalanine or tryptophan normally closing the CDR3 is absent here, so this likely arose from a read error. The chain recombines TRBV11-2 with TRBJ2-5, with D maybe TRBD1 (6 bases). Germline CDR1 is SGHAT and CDR2 is FQNNGV. This CDR3 has 14 residues. The CDR3 spells CTSSSRQVLETQYL. For the CDR3, the DNA is TGTACCAGCAGCTCCAGACAGGTTCTGGAGACCCAGTACCTC.

In this sample, this clonotype turned up a few times. At one of its ends the junction is not consistent with the germline gene, which may arise from a read error. This chain connects TRBV29-1 to TRBJ1-6; D not resolved. The germline V gene has CDR1 SQVTM and CDR2 ANQGSEA. This CDR3 comprises 12 residues. The CDR3 is CSVAPSNSPFHF. The CDR3 nucleotides read TGCAGCGTTGCCCCCTCGAATTCACCCTTCCACTTT.